This record looks at one T cell receptor beta chain sequence and its context. What it recognizes is unknown. The data are from a study of early T cells in non-severe SARS-CoV-2 infection. Study context: Chains were not paired, and sequencing was done on bulk RNA from unsorted whole blood.

The CDR3 runs to 11 residues. V was cut by 5 bases and J by 8 bases, with 9 bases left in between. CDR1 is DFQATT and CDR2 is SNEGSKA in the germline V gene (reference sequence). Individual cDNA molecules received unique molecular identifiers. Using its own MiXCR run on the 5' RACE reads, TCRdb lists one record per CDR3 protein. The sample includes 43,000 or so distinct CDR3 sequences, about 4% of them seen just once. Study-wide findings and caveats: VDJdb matching skewed toward anti-spike CD8 responses, missing private and CD4 specificities.

This chain connects TRBV20-1 to TRBJ1-4; D is perhaps TRBD1 (5 bases). This receptor was obtained from an adult who was a healthcare worker with PCR-confirmed SARS-CoV-2 infection or an uninfected control (not recorded which). Source material: whole blood. The CDR3 region has the DNA TGCAGTGCTGGGGACTGGGAAAAACTGTTTTTT. It encodes CSAGDWEKLFF.